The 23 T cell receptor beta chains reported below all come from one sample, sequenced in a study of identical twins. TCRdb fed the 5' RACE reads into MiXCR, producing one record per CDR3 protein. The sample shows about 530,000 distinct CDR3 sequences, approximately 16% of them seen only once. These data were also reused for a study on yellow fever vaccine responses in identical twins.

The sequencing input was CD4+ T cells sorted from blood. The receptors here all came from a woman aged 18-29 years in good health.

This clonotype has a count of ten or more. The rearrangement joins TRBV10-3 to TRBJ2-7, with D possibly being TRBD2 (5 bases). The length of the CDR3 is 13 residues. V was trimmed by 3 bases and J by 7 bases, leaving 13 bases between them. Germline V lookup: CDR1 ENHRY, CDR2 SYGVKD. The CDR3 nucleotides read TGTGCCATCAGTGAAGGACTCCGGGATGAGCAGTACGTC. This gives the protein CAISEGLRDEQYV.

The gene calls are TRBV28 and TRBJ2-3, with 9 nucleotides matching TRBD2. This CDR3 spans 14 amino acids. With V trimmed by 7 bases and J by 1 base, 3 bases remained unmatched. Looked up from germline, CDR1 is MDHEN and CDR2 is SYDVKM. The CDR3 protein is CASMAGGGTDTQYF. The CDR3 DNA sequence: TGTGCCAGCATGGCGGGAGGGGGCACAGATACGCAGTATTTT.

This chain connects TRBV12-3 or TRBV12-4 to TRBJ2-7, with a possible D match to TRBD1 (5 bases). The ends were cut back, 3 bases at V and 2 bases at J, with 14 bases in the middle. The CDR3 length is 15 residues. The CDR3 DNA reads TGTGCCAGCAGTTTTGGGGTACAGGTAGCCTACGAGCAGTACTTC. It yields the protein CASSFGVQVAYEQYF.

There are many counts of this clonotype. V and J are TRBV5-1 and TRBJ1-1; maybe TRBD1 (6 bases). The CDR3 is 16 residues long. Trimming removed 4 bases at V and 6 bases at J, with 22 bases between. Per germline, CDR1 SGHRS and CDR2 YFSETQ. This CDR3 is CASSRIAYRDPAEAFF. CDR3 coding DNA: TGCGCCAGCAGCCGTATAGCCTACAGGGACCCCGCTGAAGCTTTCTTT. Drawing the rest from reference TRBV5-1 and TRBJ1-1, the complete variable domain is KAGVTQTPRYLIKTRGQQVTLSCSPISGHRSVSWYQQTPGQGLQFLFEYFSETQRNKGNFPGRFSGRQFSNSRSEMNVSTLELGDSALYLCASSRIAYRDPAEAFFGQGTRLTVV.

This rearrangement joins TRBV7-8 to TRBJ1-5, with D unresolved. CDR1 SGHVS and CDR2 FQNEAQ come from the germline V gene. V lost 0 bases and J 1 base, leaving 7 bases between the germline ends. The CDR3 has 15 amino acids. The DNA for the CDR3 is TGTGCCAGCAGCTTAGCCCGAGCGAGCAATCAGCCCCAGCATTTT. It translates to CASSLARASNQPQHF.

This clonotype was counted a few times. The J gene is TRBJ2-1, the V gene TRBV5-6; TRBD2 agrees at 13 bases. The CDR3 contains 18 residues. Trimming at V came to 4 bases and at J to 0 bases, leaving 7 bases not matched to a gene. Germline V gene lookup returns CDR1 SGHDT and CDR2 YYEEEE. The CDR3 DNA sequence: TGTGCCAGCAGCAGAACTAGCGGGGGGGCGAGCTCCTACAATGAGCAGTTCTTC. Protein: CASSRTSGGASSYNEQFF.

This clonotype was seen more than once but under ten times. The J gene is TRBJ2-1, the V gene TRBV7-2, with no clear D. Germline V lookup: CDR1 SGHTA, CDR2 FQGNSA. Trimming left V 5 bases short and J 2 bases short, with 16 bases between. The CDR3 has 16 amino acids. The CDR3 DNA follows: TGTGCCAGCAGCCTCCGAGCCCTCGCCCCCTACAATGAGCAGTTCTTC. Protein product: CASSLRALAPYNEQFF.

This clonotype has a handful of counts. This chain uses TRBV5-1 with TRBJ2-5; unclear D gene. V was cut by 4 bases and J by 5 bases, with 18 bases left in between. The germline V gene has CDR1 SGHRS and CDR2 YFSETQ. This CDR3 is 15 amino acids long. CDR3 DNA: TGCGCCAGCAGCGATAGCAGCCCAGAGGTGGAGACCCAGTACTTC. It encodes CASSDSSPEVETQYF.

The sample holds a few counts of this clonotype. The CDR3 sequence is CASKPGTEVTEAFF. The CDR3 nucleotides are TGCGCCAGCAAACCCGGGACGGAGGTAACTGAAGCTTTCTTT. The rearrangement joins TRBV5-1 to TRBJ1-1, with D possibly being TRBD1 (5 bases). The CDR3 contains 14 residues. The V and J ends lost 6 bases and 5 bases respectively, with 17 bases between them. The germline V gene encodes CDR1 SGHRS and CDR2 YFSETQ.

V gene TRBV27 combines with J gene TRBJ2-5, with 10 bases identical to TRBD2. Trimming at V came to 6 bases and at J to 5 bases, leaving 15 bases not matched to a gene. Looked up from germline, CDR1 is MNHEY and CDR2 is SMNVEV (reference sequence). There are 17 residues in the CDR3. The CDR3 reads CASSSPGASGSRETQYF. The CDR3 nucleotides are TGTGCCAGCAGCTCCCCCGGGGCTAGCGGGAGCAGGGAGACCCAGTACTTC.

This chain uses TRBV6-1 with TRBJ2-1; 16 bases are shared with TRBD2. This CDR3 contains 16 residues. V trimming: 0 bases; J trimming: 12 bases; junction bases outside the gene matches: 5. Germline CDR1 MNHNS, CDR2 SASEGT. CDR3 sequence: CASSEAGLAGGLAQFF. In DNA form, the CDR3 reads TGTGCCAGCAGTGAAGCGGGACTAGCGGGGGGGCTTGCGCAGTTCTTC.

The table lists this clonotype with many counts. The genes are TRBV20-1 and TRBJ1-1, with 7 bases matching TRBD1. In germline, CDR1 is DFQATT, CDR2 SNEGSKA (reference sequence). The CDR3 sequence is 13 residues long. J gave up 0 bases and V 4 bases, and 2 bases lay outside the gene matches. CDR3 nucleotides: TGCAGTGCTACCGGACAGGTGAACACTGAAGCTTTCTTT. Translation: CSATGQVNTEAFF.

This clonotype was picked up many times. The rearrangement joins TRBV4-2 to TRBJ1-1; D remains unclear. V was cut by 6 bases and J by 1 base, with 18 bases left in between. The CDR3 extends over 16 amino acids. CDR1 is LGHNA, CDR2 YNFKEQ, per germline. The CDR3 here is CASRGNEGTANTEAFF. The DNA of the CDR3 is TGTGCCAGCAGGGGGAATGAGGGAACGGCGAACACTGAAGCTTTCTTT.

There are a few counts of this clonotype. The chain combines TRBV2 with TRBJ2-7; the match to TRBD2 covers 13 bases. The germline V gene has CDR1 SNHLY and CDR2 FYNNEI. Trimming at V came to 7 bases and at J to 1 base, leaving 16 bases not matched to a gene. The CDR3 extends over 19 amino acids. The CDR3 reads CASNRLAGGLVLSSYEQYF. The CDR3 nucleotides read TGTGCCAGCAACCGACTAGCGGGAGGCCTAGTTCTTTCGTCCTACGAGCAGTACTTC.

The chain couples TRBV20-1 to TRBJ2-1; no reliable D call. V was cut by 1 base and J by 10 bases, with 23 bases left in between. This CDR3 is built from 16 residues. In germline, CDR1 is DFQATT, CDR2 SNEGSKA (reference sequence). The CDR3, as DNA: TGCAGTGCTAGAGGGCCTAAGCCCCTACATTCCGGGGAGCAGTTCTTC. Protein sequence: CSARGPKPLHSGEQFF.

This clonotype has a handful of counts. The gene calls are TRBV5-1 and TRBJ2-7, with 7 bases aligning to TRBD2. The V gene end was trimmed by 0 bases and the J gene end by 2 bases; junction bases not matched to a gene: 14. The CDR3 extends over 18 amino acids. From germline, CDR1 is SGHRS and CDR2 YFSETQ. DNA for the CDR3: TGCGCCAGCAGCTTGGCTCGGGCTAGCGGACGCAAGGCCTACGAGCAGTACTTC. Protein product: CASSLARASGRKAYEQYF.

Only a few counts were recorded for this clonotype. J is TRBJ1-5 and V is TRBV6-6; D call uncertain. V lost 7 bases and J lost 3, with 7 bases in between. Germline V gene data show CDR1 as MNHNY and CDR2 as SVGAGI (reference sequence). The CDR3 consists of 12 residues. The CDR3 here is CASTRDNQPQHF. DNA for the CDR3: TGTGCCAGCACGAGGGACAATCAGCCCCAGCATTTT.

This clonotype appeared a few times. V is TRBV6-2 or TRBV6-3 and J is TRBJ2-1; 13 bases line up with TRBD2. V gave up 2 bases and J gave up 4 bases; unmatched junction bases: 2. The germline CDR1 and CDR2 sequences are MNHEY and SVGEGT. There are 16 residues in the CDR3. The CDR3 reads CASSYGGLAGYNEQFF. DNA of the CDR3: TGTGCCAGCAGTTACGGGGGACTAGCGGGATACAATGAGCAGTTCTTC.

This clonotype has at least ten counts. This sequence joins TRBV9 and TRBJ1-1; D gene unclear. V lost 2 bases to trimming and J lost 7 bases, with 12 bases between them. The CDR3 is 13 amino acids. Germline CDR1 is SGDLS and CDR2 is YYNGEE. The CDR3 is CASSVRAIGEAFF. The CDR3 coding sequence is TGTGCCAGCAGCGTTCGGGCTATAGGTGAAGCTTTCTTT.

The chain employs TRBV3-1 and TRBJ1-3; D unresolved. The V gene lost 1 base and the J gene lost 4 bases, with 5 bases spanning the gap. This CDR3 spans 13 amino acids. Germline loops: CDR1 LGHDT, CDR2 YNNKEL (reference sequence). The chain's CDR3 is CASSQVFGNTIYF. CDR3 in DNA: TGTGCCAGCAGCCAAGTTTTCGGAAACACCATATATTTT.

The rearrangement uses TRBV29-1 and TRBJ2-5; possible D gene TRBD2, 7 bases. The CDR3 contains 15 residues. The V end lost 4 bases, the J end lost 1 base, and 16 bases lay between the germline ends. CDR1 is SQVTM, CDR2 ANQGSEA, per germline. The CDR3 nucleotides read TGCAGCGTTGTAATGTTGGGGGGGCCCCAAGAGACCCAGTACTTC. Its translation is CSVVMLGGPQETQYF.

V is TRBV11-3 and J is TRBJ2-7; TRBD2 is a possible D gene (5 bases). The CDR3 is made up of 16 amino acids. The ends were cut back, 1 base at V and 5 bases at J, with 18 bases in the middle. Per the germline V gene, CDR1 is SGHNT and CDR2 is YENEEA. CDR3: CASSLGKDFRGDEQYF. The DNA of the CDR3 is TGTGCCAGCAGCTTAGGGAAGGACTTCCGGGGAGACGAGCAGTACTTC.

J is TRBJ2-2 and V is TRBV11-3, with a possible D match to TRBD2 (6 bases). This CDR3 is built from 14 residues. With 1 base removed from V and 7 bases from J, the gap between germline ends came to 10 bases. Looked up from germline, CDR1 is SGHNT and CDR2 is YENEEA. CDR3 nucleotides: TGTGCCAGCAGCTTAGGGCGGGGAAACGGGGAGCTGTTTTTT. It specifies CASSLGRGNGELFF.